This T cell receptor beta chain was profiled in a study of shared clonotypes between healthy human individuals. The study's findings and limits: A limitation of the genetic and exposure-history diversity represented arose from few donors.

The germline gives CDR1 LNHDA, CDR2 SQIVND (reference sequence). This CDR3 contains 13 residues. The V end lost 1 base, the J end lost 4 bases, and 7 bases lay between the germline ends. Some clones are missing from TCRdb's copy, which holds only in-frame ones; the method was immunoSEQ multiplex PCR. The sample includes about 1 million clones, about 75% of them seen just once. Comments on this clone: The antigen is not known. Other DNA sequences within the sample encode an identical CDR3.

Sequences were obtained from memory CD4+ T cells sorted from blood. The subset denotes: CD45RA-negative fraction. The chain recombines TRBV19 with TRBJ1-2, with D unresolved. The sequence was obtained from a man between 18 and 35 years old in good health. CDR3 residues: CASSIGRRYGYTF. For the CDR3, the DNA is TGTGCCAGTAGTATAGGTCGTCGCTATGGCTACACCTTC.